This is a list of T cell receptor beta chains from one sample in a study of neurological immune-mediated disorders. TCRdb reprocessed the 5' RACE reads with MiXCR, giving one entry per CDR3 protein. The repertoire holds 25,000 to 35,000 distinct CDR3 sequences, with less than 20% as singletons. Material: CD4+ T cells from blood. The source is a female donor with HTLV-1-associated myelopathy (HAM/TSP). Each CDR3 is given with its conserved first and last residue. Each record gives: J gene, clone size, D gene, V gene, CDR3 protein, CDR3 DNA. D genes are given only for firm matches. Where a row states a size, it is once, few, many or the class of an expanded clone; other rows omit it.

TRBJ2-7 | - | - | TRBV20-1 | CSSRDWGQGFSEQYF | TGCAGTTCTAGAGATTGGGGGCAGGGATTTAGTGAGCAGTACTTC
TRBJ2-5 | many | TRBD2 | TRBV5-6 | CASSWEAGAGETQYF | TGTGCCAGCAGCTGGGAAGCGGGAGCGGGAGAGACCCAGTACTTC
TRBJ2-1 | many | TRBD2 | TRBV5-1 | CASGDSGRPYNEQFF | TGCGCCAGCGGGGATAGCGGGAGGCCGTACAATGAGCAGTTCTTC
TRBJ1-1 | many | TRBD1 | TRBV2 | CASSWTGGKAFF | TGTGCCAGCAGTTGGACAGGGGGGAAAGCTTTCTTT
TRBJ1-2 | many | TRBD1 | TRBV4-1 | CASSLTRGQVYGYTF | TGCGCCAGCAGCCTTACTAGGGGGCAGGTCTATGGCTACACCTTC
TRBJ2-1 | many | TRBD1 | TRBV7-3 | CASSIQGTTLNEQFF | TGTGCCAGCAGCATACAGGGGACGACTCTCAATGAGCAGTTCTTC
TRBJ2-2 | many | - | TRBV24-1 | CATMDRNTGELFF | TGTGCCACCATGGACAGGAACACCGGGGAGCTGTTTTTT
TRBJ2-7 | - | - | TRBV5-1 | CASSPTGPSYEQYF | TGCGCCAGCAGCCCCACCGGGCCCTCCTACGAGCAGTACTTC
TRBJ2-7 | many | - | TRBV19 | CASSQLFGSSYEQYF | TGTGCCAGTAGCCAGTTGTTCGGGTCCTCCTACGAGCAGTACTTC
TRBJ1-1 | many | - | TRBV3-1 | CASSQAGINTEAFF | TGTGCCAGCAGCCAAGCAGGAATAAACACTGAAGCTTTCTTT
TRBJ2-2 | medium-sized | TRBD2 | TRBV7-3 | CASSLASGTGELFF | TGTGCCAGCAGCTTAGCTAGCGGGACCGGGGAGCTGTTTTTT
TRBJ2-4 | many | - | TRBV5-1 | CASSSTGFLAKNIQYF | TGCGCCAGCAGCTCTACAGGTTTTCTAGCCAAAAACATTCAGTACTTC
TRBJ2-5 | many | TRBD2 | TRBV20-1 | CSAPRGGEWTQYF | TGCAGTGCTCCTCGCGGGGGAGAATGGACCCAGTACTTC
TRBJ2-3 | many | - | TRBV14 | CASSHIGSTTDTQYF | TGTGCCAGCAGCCATATTGGTTCCACCACAGATACGCAGTATTTT
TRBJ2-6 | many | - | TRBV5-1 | CASSLAGGVSGANVLTF | TGCGCCAGCAGCTTGGCCGGAGGGGTCTCTGGGGCCAACGTCCTGACTTTC
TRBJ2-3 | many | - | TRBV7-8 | CASSLVGGGGSTDTQYF | TGTGCCAGCAGCTTAGTAGGGGGTGGGGGCAGCACAGATACGCAGTATTTT
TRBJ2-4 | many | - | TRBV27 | CASSRSERAKNIQYF | TGTGCCAGCAGTAGATCTGAAAGAGCCAAAAACATTCAGTACTTC
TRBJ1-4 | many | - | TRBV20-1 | CSARGGGQGWEKLFF | TGCAGTGCTAGAGGGGGGGGGCAGGGCTGGGAAAAACTGTTTTTT
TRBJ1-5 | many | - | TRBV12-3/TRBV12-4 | CASSLRGNQPQHF | TGTGCCAGCAGTTTACGGGGAAATCAGCCCCAGCATTTT
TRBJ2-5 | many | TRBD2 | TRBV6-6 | CASRFSGGQETQYF | TGTGCCAGCAGATTTAGCGGGGGGCAAGAGACCCAGTACTTC
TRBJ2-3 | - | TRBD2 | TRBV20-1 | CSAYSGEGRTDTQYF | TGCAGTGCGTATAGCGGGGAAGGACGCACAGATACGCAGTATTTT
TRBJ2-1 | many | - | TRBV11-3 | CASSSGQRNEQFF | TGTGCCAGCAGCTCAGGACAGAGGAATGAGCAGTTCTTC
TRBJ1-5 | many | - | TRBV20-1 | CSASPPGNQPQHF | TGCAGTGCTAGCCCCCCGGGGAATCAGCCCCAGCATTTT
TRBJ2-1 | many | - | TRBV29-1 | CSVLKPAAGPWSYNEQFF | TGCAGCGTTCTCAAACCCGCCGCGGGCCCGTGGAGCTACAATGAGCAGTTCTTC
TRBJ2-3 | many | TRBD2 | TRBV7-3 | CASSFRAPSGLGTDTQYF | TGTGCCAGCAGCTTCCGCGCCCCCTCGGGACTAGGAACAGATACGCAGTATTTT
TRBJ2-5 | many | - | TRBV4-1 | CASSPRGLLVGSPETQYF | TGCGCCAGCAGCCCCCGGGGACTCCTCGTTGGGTCCCCTGAGACCCAGTACTTC
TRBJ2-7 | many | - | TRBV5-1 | CASSLAGDHGGEQYF | TGCGCCAGCAGCTTGGCCGGGGACCACGGGGGCGAGCAGTACTTC
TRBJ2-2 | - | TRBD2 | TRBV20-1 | CSAPTSGDGELFF | TGCAGTGCCCCGACTAGCGGGGACGGGGAGCTGTTTTTT
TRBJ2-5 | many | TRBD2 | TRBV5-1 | CASSSGTSGAGETQYF | TGCGCCAGCAGCTCCGGGACTAGCGGGGCGGGAGAGACCCAGTACTTC
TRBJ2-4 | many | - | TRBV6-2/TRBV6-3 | CASSYPMAGGLYF | TGTGCCAGCAGTTACCCCATGGCCGGTGGTCTGTACTTC
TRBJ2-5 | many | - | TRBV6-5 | CASSPTGTVRETQYF | TGTGCCAGCAGCCCAACCGGGACTGTGCGTGAGACCCAGTACTTC
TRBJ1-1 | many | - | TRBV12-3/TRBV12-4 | CASRGHWAANTEAFF | TGTGCCAGCAGAGGCCATTGGGCGGCGAACACTGAAGCTTTCTTT
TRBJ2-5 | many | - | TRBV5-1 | CASSPGRGQETQYF | TGCGCCAGCAGCCCGGGTCGGGGTCAAGAGACCCAGTACTTC
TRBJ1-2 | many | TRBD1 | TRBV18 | CASSRTGENYGYTF | TGTGCCAGCTCGAGGACAGGGGAGAACTATGGCTACACCTTC
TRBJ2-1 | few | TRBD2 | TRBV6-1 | CASTASGGSRSSYNEQFF | TGTGCCAGCACGGCTAGCGGGGGGTCACGGAGCTCCTACAATGAGCAGTTCTTC
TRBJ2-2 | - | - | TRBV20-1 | CSASKGRGELFF | TGCAGTGCTAGTAAGGGAAGGGGGGAGCTGTTTTTT
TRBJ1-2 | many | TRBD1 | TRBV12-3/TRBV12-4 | CASSPIQGSSTF | TGTGCCAGCAGTCCGATACAGGGGTCTTCCACCTTC
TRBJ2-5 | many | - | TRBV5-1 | CASSLDKPETQYF | TGCGCCAGCAGCTTGGATAAGCCGGAGACCCAGTACTTC
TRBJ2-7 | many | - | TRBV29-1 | CSAEGVGTYEQYF | TGCAGCGCGGAGGGGGTAGGCACCTACGAGCAGTACTTC
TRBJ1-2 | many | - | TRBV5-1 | CASSLVTGPNYGYTF | TGCGCCAGCAGCTTGGTGACAGGTCCTAACTATGGCTACACCTTC
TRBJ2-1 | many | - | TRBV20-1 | CSAKKNLGNEQFF | TGCAGTGCAAAGAAAAACCTTGGGAATGAGCAGTTCTTC
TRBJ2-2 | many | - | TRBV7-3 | CASSLTGGTNTGELFF | TGTGCCAGCAGCTTAACGGGGGGTACGAACACCGGGGAGCTGTTTTTT
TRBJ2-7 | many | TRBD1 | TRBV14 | CASSWWTGPALYEQYF | TGTGCCAGCAGCTGGTGGACAGGGCCGGCCCTCTACGAGCAGTACTTC
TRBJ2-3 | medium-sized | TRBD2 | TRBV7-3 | CASSLQAGGGDTQYF | TGTGCCAGCAGCTTACAAGCGGGGGGAGGGGATACGCAGTATTTT
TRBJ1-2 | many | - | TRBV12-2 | CAMTGPYGYTF | TGTGCAATGACCGGCCCTTATGGCTACACCTTC
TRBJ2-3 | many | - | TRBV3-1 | CASSQAADTQYF | TGTGCCAGCAGCCAAGCCGCAGATACGCAGTATTTT